Described below is a single TCR beta chain sequence and its context. Its specificity is not known. A read error may account for a junction end that differs from germline. The CDR3 is made up of 14 amino acids. Ranging in age from about 6 to 95, the donors were healthy Caucasian individuals from Russia. Each sample yielded at least 6 million isolated PBMCs. No fewer than 6 micrograms of total RNA were isolated from every sample. The sample originates from a study of blood T cells in healthy people across ages. A second PCR, run for about 7 to 11 cycles, used a sample-barcoded 5' primer plus a J-beta primer mix. A single record per CDR3 protein comes from TCRdb applying MiXCR to the 5' RACE reads. Here the sample spans 800,000 to 900,000 distinct CDR3 sequences, around 68% being singletons. General observations from the study: Conclusively comparing naive with antigen-experienced cells was impossible with unsorted PBMCs.

Sequencing was performed on blood. J is TRBJ1-6 and V is TRBV12-3 or TRBV12-4, with 7 bases matching TRBD1. The sequence was obtained from a young man in good health. The CDR3 here is CASKIQGFNSPLHF. The DNA of the CDR3 is TGCGCCAGCAAAATACAGGGGTTCAATTCACCCCTCCACTTT.